These T cell receptor beta chains were read from a single sample in a study of shared clonotypes between healthy human individuals. Here immunoSEQ multiplex PCR was the method, and the copy in TCRdb shows in-frame clones only, minus some. This table has roughly 720,000 clones, about 90% appearing once. Sequenced: memory CD8+ T cells from PBMCs. These receptors were taken from a man in his late teens or twenties in good health. Some clones in this sample may be carry-over from other donors' samples. Each CDR3 is given with its conserved first and last residue. Size tells how often a clone was seen (once, few, many) or the class of an expanded clone, and some rows leave it out.

>-|TRBV29-1|TRBJ1-2
CSALGGQLHGYTF
>-|TRBV7-9|TRBJ1-1
CASSNRVGDKSTEAFF
>-|TRBV28|TRBJ1-2
CASSPPPGQSYGYTF
>-|TRBV11-3|TRBJ2-2
CASSLGDRGSGGELFF
>-|TRBV6-5|TRBJ1-2
CASSEERSNYGYTF
>-|TRBV10-3|TRBJ2-1
CAISGGSSGSAYNEQFF
>-|TRBV5-6|TRBJ1-2
CASSREGRNIYGYTF
>once|TRBV27|TRBJ2-1
CASGPGTSINEQFF
>-|TRBV5-5|TRBJ1-2
CASSPSYVGGYTF
>-|TRBV10-3|TRBJ2-2
CAISETTQREVAGELFF
>once|TRBV6-5|TRBJ1-1
CAIRVGHLNTEAFF
>-|TRBV15|TRBJ1-5
CATVAGFSNQPQHF
>once|TRBV19|TRBJ1-3
CASRPPGQGENTIYF
>-|TRBV6-6|TRBJ1-4
CASSPSGTANEKLFF
>-|TRBV11-2|TRBJ2-2
CASSLDWGSRRGAQSGELFF
>once|TRBV13|TRBJ2-4
CASSLEFSSQGLAKNIQYF
>-|TRBV6-5|TRBJ2-3
CASSYAPGDFRDTQYF
>-|TRBV5-4|TRBJ2-1
CASSSDWGEQFF
>few|TRBV7-9|TRBJ1-5
CASSQGPGGYQPQHF
>-|TRBV27|TRBJ1-1
CASSLRTGLTEAFF
>-|TRBV7-9|TRBJ2-1
CASSLSAGEQFF
>-|TRBV6-6|TRBJ2-1
CASRGPGPRGIDEQFF
>-|TRBV4-1|TRBJ2-7
CASSQTWTSGRSYEQYF
>-|TRBV7-9|TRBJ1-2
CASSSPVRGYGYTF
>-|TRBV19|TRBJ2-5
CASTIAGGKGETQYF
>-|TRBV12-5|TRBJ2-2
CASGIHQTVMTANTGELFF
>-|TRBV7-9|TRBJ2-1
CASRAISGSAYNEQFF
>-|TRBV7-9|TRBJ2-5
CASGWGTRETQYF
>few|TRBV7-9|TRBJ1-4
CASSLGNEKLFF
>-|TRBV9|TRBJ1-2
CASSAGRVSLNYGYTF
>-|TRBV11-3|TRBJ2-1
CASSTRGGEIYNEQFF
>-|TRBV28|TRBJ2-1
CASRPEWNEQFF
>-|TRBV28|TRBJ2-2
CASTGGRALAGELFF
>-|TRBV19|TRBJ2-7
CASSGGFTYEQYF
>-|TRBV6-5|-
CASSQGLAGSEQYF
>once|TRBV15|TRBJ2-1
CATSGRTSYNEQFF
>-|TRBV27|TRBJ1-1
CASSFSGNTEAFF
>-|TRBV7-9|TRBJ1-1
CASSLSRGLYTEAFF
>-|TRBV19|TRBJ2-7
CASSTRTSPHEQYF
>-|TRBV7-9|TRBJ2-7
CASSPRDRGFYEQYF
>once|TRBV7-9|TRBJ2-2
CASSFLPPNTGELFF
>-|TRBV10-3|TRBJ2-7
CAISDLALYEQYF
>-|TRBV27|TRBJ2-1
CASTGLANEQFF
>many|TRBV28|TRBJ2-3
CASSFLAGTDTQYF
>-|TRBV2|TRBJ2-7
CASRAGLAPYEQYF
>-|TRBV7-2|TRBJ1-2
CASRNRDRDYGYTF
>-|TRBV19|TRBJ2-2
CATVYGYELFF
>-|TRBV6-1|TRBJ2-2
CASSDHLAGGPLWGTGELFF
>many|TRBV9|TRBJ2-3
CASSVGTDLGGDTQYF
>once|TRBV11-2|TRBJ2-3
CASSAGTASSDTQYF
>-|TRBV5-1|TRBJ2-7
CASSVSGTRIHYEQYF